This T cell receptor beta chain originates from a study of shared clonotypes between healthy human individuals. As for this clone: What it binds is not known.

Study-wide results and limits: Lower generation probabilities were found for non-shared clonotypes than for those shared by all four donors.

Sequenced by immunoSEQ multiplex PCR; TCRdb stores in-frame clones only, minus some. The table has under 2.5 million clones, 92% seen once. Germline CDR1 and CDR2: SGHRS and YFSETQ. This CDR3 contains 12 residues. Trimming left V 5 bases short and J 12 bases short, with 18 bases between. The V gene is TRBV5-1, the J gene TRBJ2-7; D might be TRBD2 (5 bases). The sample comprised naive CD4+ T cells from PBMCs. Subset given: CD45RA+ positively selected. The TCR comes from a young man in good health. Some clones in this sample may be carry-over from other donors' samples. CDR3 bases: TGCGCCAGCAGAAAGGACCTCCGGGATCCGTACTTC. It encodes CASRKDLRDPYF. Variable domain in full (rest from reference TRBV5-1 and TRBJ2-7): KAGVTQTPRYLIKTRGQQVTLSCSPISGHRSVSWYQQTPGQGLQFLFEYFSETQRNKGNFPGRFSGRQFSNSRSEMNVSTLELGDSALYLCASRKDLRDPYFGPGTRLTVT.